A single sample is the source of the 25 T cell receptor beta chains below, sequenced in a study of glioma-infiltrating T cells. The iRepertoire nested amplicon-rescue multiplex PCR amplified TCR alpha and beta CDR3s from RNA. TCRdb recomputed calls from the multiplex PCR reads with MiXCR, one row per CDR3 protein. The table has under 200,000 distinct CDR3 sequences, around 40% seen once. Input material: glioma tissue, nonneoplastic brain tissue, or PBMCs (not recorded which). These receptors all stem from a human donor with low-grade glioma or glioblastoma, undergoing nonglioma brain surgery, or in good health (not recorded which).

The chain has TRBV12-3 or TRBV12-4 and TRBJ2-7; no reliable D call. With 5 bases removed from V and 3 bases from J, the gap between germline ends came to 8 bases. This CDR3 contains 12 residues. CDR3 sequence (DNA): TGTGCCAGCAGTGTGGCAGGCTACGAGCAGTACTTC. It translates to CASSVAGYEQYF.

Details on this clonotype: A much larger clone sits a single nucleotide away, making a read error possible. The V gene is TRBV28, the J gene TRBJ2-3; D is ambiguous. Trimming removed 6 bases at V and 1 base at J, with 14 bases between. The CDR3 has 15 amino acids. CDR1 MDHEN and CDR2 SYDVKM come from the germline V gene. The CDR3 protein is CASSPHGEGTDTQYF. CDR3 nucleotides: TGTGCCAGCAGCCCCCACGGTGAAGGCACAGATACGCAGTATTTT.

This clonotype came up a few times. The J gene is TRBJ1-4, the V gene TRBV7-6; 7 bases are a match to TRBD1. The germline gives CDR1 SGHVS, CDR2 FNYEAQ. This CDR3 region has 16 residues. Trimming at V came to 5 bases and at J to 0 bases, leaving 6 bases not matched to a gene. This CDR3 reads CASSLGQSATNEKLFF. In DNA, the CDR3 is TGTGCCAGCAGCCTGGGACAGTCTGCAACTAATGAAAAACTGTTTTTT.

V usage is TRBV30 and J usage is TRBJ1-6; 7 bases align to TRBD1. The ends lost 4 bases at V and 9 bases at J; junction bases unmatched: 3. This CDR3 region has 12 residues. Germline V CDR1 and CDR2: GTSNPN, SVGIG (reference sequence). CDR3 sequence reads: CAWTTGVSPLHF. CDR3 DNA sequence: TGTGCCTGGACAACAGGGGTTTCACCCCTCCACTTT.

The chain joins TRBV24-1 to TRBJ2-1; D may be TRBD1 (5 bases). Trimming removed 8 bases at V and 2 bases at J, with 12 bases between. There are 14 residues in the CDR3. Germline assignment: CDR1 KGHDR and CDR2 SFDVKD. For the CDR3, the DNA is TGTGCCACCAATGGGGTGGACACCTACAATGAGCAGTTCTTC. Its translation: CATNGVDTYNEQFF.

In regard to this clonotype: A much larger clone differs by one base, so this may be a read error. This chain links TRBV28 with TRBJ1-4; 10 positions match TRBD1. Germline V gene sequence: CDR1 MDHEN, CDR2 SYDVKM. The CDR3 length is 14 residues. For the CDR3, the DNA is TGTCCCAGCTTCGGACAGGGGGCTAATGAAAAACTGTTTTTT. Residues: CPSFGQGANEKLFF.

This chain connects TRBV2 to TRBJ1-2; D uncertain. This CDR3 spans 11 amino acids. Per germline, CDR1 SNHLY and CDR2 FYNNEI. The germline V and J ends were trimmed by 6 bases and 11 bases, with 13 bases remaining between them. The CDR3 is CASRAQREYTF. CDR3 in DNA: TGTGCCAGCAGGGCCCAAAGGGAGTACACCTTC.

The chain uses TRBV7-3 and TRBJ2-1; perhaps TRBD1 as D (6 bases). Germline loops: CDR1 SGHTA, CDR2 FQGTGA. This CDR3 is built from 15 residues. V lost 3 bases to trimming and J lost 2 bases, with 11 bases between them. In nucleotides, the CDR3 is TGTGCCAGCAGCTTTTCCGGGACAACCTACAATGAGCAGTTCTTC. Protein sequence: CASSFSGTTYNEQFF.

The rearrangement links TRBV4-1 to TRBJ2-5; D gene uncertain. This CDR3 region has 15 residues. The V end lost 0 bases, the J end lost 1 base, and 9 bases lay between the germline ends. In germline, CDR1 is MGHRA, CDR2 YSYEKL. The CDR3, as DNA: TGCGCCAGCAGCCAAGAAAGGCCCGGCCAAGAGACCCAGTACTTC. This codes for CASSQERPGQETQYF.

This clonotype appeared many times. V and J are TRBV28 and TRBJ2-1; the D call may be TRBD1 or TRBD2 (5 bases each). Trimming took 6 bases from V and 10 from J, leaving 13 bases between them. Looked up from germline, CDR1 is MDHEN and CDR2 is SYDVKM. The CDR3 has 12 residues. The CDR3 region has the DNA TGTGCCAGCAGCCCTGGGGGTGACGAGCAGTTCTTC. It translates to CASSPGGDEQFF. The full variable domain, rest sourced from reference TRBV28 and TRBJ2-1, is DVKVTQSSRYLVKRTGEKVFLECVQDMDHENMFWYRQDPGLGLRLIYFSYDVKMKEKGDIPEGYSVSREKKERFSLILESASTNQTSMYLCASSPGGDEQFFGPGTRLTVL.

This chain uses TRBV20-1 with TRBJ2-5; 9 bases map to TRBD2. Germline-derived CDR1 and CDR2 are DFQATT and SNEGSKA (reference sequence). V shed 4 bases and J 2 bases; nucleotides not matched to a gene: 11. The CDR3 sequence is 16 residues long. The DNA for the CDR3 is TGCAGTGCTAAAATTCTAGCGGGGCCCCTTCAAGAGACCCAGTACTTC. It yields the protein CSAKILAGPLQETQYF.

The V call is TRBV7-2, the J call TRBJ2-7, with 8 bases aligning to TRBD2. The germline V gene encodes CDR1 SGHTA and CDR2 FQGNSA. The length of the CDR3 is 16 residues. After removal of 4 bases from V and 7 bases from J, the junction contained 15 bases not matched to a gene. CDR3 in amino acids: CASSYTGTSDHNEQYF. The CDR3 nucleotides read TGTGCCAGCAGCTATACCGGGACTAGTGATCACAATGAGCAGTACTTC.

In its sample, this clonotype was seen many times. The chain links TRBV20-1 to TRBJ1-3; D unclear. Trimming cost V 4 bases and J 0 bases, with 10 bases left between them. Germline V gives CDR1 DFQATT, CDR2 SNEGSKA (reference sequence). The CDR3 totals 14 residues. DNA for the CDR3: TGCAGTGCTACGGACCAATTCTCTGGAAACACCATATATTTT. The encoded protein is CSATDQFSGNTIYF.

This clonotype appeared a few times. V gene TRBV19 combines with J gene TRBJ2-7, with D hard to call. This CDR3 comprises 13 residues. V was cut by 3 bases and J by 6 bases, with 12 bases left in between. CDR1 and CDR2 (germline): LNHDA, SQIVND (reference sequence). The DNA for the CDR3 is TGTGCCAGTAGTATCCCTATGACATGCGAGCAGTACTTC. Protein product: CASSIPMTCEQYF.

The rearrangement joins TRBV7-2 to TRBJ1-1, with D tentatively TRBD1 (6 bases). Germline V gene lookup returns CDR1 SGHTA and CDR2 FQGNSA. The CDR3 sequence is 16 residues long. Trimming stripped 7 bases from V and 4 bases from J, with 22 bases between. The CDR3 bases are TGTGCCAGCACCCTAAGCCCGGGGGGCCGCTCCACTGAAGCTTTCTTT. Translated: CASTLSPGGRSTEAFF.

This clonotype was detected many times. The V and J genes are TRBV6-1 and TRBJ2-2, with 10 nucleotides matching TRBD1. V trimming: 7 bases; J trimming: 4 bases; junction bases outside the gene matches: 3. The CDR3 is 14 amino acids. Per the germline V gene, CDR1 is MNHNS and CDR2 is SASEGT. CDR3 nucleotides: TGTGCCAGCATTCGGACAGGGGGCACCGGGGAGCTGTTTTTT. Translation: CASIRTGGTGELFF.

Comment on this clonotype: This could be a read error, since a much larger clone is one nucleotide away. The chain joins TRBV20-1 to TRBJ2-5; 7 positions match TRBD1. CDR3 length: 11 amino acids. Germline CDR1 reads DFQATT; CDR2 reads SNEGSKA (reference sequence). The CDR3 DNA follows: TGCAGTGCCGGGACAGAAGATACCCAGTACTTC. It yields the protein CSAGTEDTQYF.

In the case of this clonotype: As the CDR3 is not closed by the conserved phenylalanine or tryptophan, this likely results from a read error. The chain couples TRBV7-3 to TRBJ1-1; 7 positions match TRBD1. Germline CDR1 is SGHTA and CDR2 is FQGTGA. V lost 5 bases and J lost 1; bases outside the gene matches: 1. The CDR3 totals 13 residues. CDR3 sequence: CASSGDRNTEAFL. CDR3 DNA: TGTGCCAGCAGCGGGGACAGGAACACTGAAGCTTTCCTT.

J is TRBJ2-7 and V is TRBV20-1; D not resolved. This CDR3 is 14 amino acids long. Germline V gives CDR1 DFQATT, CDR2 SNEGSKA (reference sequence). Trimming pared 5 bases from V and 5 bases from J, leaving 19 bases between. The CDR3 region is CSALTTGYYNEQYF. Written as DNA, the CDR3 is TGCAGTGCTCTCACAACCGGGTACTACAACGAGCAGTACTTC.

Concerning this clonotype: One end of the junction is discordant with germline, which a read error may explain. V usage is TRBV18 and J usage is TRBJ2-7; D gene unclear. This CDR3 is built from 11 residues. Per germline, CDR1 KGHSH and CDR2 LQKENI. The CDR3 coding sequence is TGTGCCAGATCACAAATCTACGAGCAGTACTTC. Its protein is CARSQIYEQYF. Full variable domain (remainder filled in from reference TRBV18 and TRBJ2-7): NAGVMQNPRHLVRRRGQEARLRCSPMKGHSHVYWYRQLPEEGLKFMVYLQKENIIDESGMPKERFSAEFPKEGPSILRIQQVVRGDSAAYFCARSQIYEQYFGPGTRLTVT.

Only a few counts were recorded for this clonotype. A much larger clone lies one base from this, so it may be a read error. The chain couples TRBV20-1 to TRBJ1-5, with a weak D call TRBD1 (5 bases). The CDR3 has 15 residues. Germline CDR1 and CDR2: DFQATT and SNEGSKA (reference sequence). The DNA for the CDR3 is TGCAGTGCTAGAATAACAGGAGGGAGCAATCAGCCCAAGCATTTT. The encoded protein is CSARITGGSNQPKHF.

Comments on this clonotype: The junction shows a germline mismatch at one end, possibly a read error. The chain has TRBV7-6 and TRBJ2-3; no firm D call. The CDR3 is made up of 13 amino acids. The germline gives CDR1 SGHVS, CDR2 FNYEAQ. The CDR3 protein is CASSPPYTDTHYF. Here the CDR3 DNA reads TGTGCCAGCAGCCCCCCATACACAGATACGCATTATTTT.

Many counts were recorded for this clonotype. The chain joins TRBV20-1 to TRBJ2-1; 10 nucleotides match TRBD2. The CDR3 runs to 15 residues. The germline V gene encodes CDR1 DFQATT and CDR2 SNEGSKA (reference sequence). Trimming removed 3 bases from V and 6 bases from J; junction bases left unmatched: 8. The CDR3 DNA reads as TGCAGTGCTAGGCTTCCTAGCGGGAGAGGCAATGAGCAGTTCTTC. It yields the protein CSARLPSGRGNEQFF.

This clonotype came up many times. A read error may produce the germline difference seen at one junction end. The chain uses TRBV3-1 and TRBJ1-2; D is unclear. Per germline, CDR1 LGHDT and CDR2 YNNKEL (reference sequence). This CDR3 has 13 amino acids. The DNA of the CDR3 is TGTGCCAGCAGACAAGGCCTGGCCTATGGCTACACCTTC. Protein: CASRQGLAYGYTF.

The sample holds a few counts of this clonotype. The chain is built from TRBV7-9 and TRBJ2-2; D gene unclear. V shed 8 bases and J shed 5 bases, with 18 bases lying between them. Germline CDR1 and CDR2: SEHNR and FQNEAQ (reference sequence). This CDR3 has 15 amino acids. The CDR3 spells CASGIQDLGTGELFF. The CDR3 DNA reads TGTGCCAGCGGGATCCAGGATCTTGGTACCGGGGAGCTGTTTTTT.